The rows below give T cell receptor beta chains drawn from one sample of a study of blood T cell repertoires in COVID-19. Using immunoSEQ multiplex PCR, the repertoire was profiled, and TCRdb retains in-frame clones only, with some absent. This table holds about 130,000 clones, about 85% found once. Sequencing input: peripheral blood. The receptors derive from a woman older than 75 with acute or convalescent COVID-19. Each CDR3 is given with its conserved first and last residue. The D gene is left open where the match is weak. Expanded clones get a size class; other rows say once, few or many, or leave the size out.

v_call,clone_size,d_call,j_call,cdr3_aa,cdr3_nt
TRBV28,-,-,TRBJ1-4,CASHPPLGGEKLFF,TGTGCCAGCCACCCCCCACTTGGAGGAGAAAAACTGTTTTTT
TRBV6-5,-,TRBD2,TRBJ2-5,CASRTSGGVQETQYF,TGTGCCAGCAGGACTAGCGGGGGAGTCCAAGAGACCCAGTACTTC
TRBV2,once,-,TRBJ2-3,CASRGSPNTDTQYF,TGTGCCAGCAGGGGTAGCCCAAACACAGATACGCAGTATTTT
TRBV7-2,-,-,TRBJ2-5,CASSFRGGRIQTQYF,TGTGCCAGCAGCTTTAGAGGAGGGAGGATACAGACCCAGTACTTC
TRBV7-9,-,-,TRBJ1-3,CASQPQGLSGNTIYF,TGTGCCAGCCAACCCCAGGGGCTCTCTGGAAACACCATATATTTT
TRBV4-1,-,-,TRBJ1-1,CASSQQQATGTEAFF,TGCGCCAGCAGCCAACAGCAAGCTACGGGCACTGAAGCTTTCTTT
TRBV4-3,-,-,TRBJ1-2,CASSQNRQPSTKYGYTF,TGCGCCAGCAGCCAGAATAGACAACCCTCAACCAAATATGGCTACACCTTC
TRBV28,-,TRBD2,TRBJ2-3,CASSLGLAGRLSTDTQYF,TGTGCCAGCAGCCTGGGACTAGCGGGGAGGCTTAGCACAGATACGCAGTATTTT
TRBV5-5,-,TRBD1,TRBJ1-2,CASRDGTGGTYGYTF,TGTGCCAGCAGGGACGGGACAGGGGGCACCTATGGCTACACCTTC
TRBV5-5,-,TRBD1,TRBJ1-6,CASSGGTGKNSPLHF,TGTGCCAGCAGCGGGGGGACAGGGAAGAATTCACCCCTCCACTTT
TRBV19,few,TRBD1,TRBJ1-5,CASSGQGISQPQHF,TGTGCCAGTAGCGGACAGGGGATAAGTCAGCCCCAGCATTTT
TRBV5-1,-,-,TRBJ2-5,CASSALVSQETQYF,TGCGCCAGCAGCGCGCTAGTAAGCCAAGAGACCCAGTACTTC
TRBV9,-,TRBD2,TRBJ2-1,CASSVRGEWAGGIRNEQFF,TGTGCCAGCAGCGTACGGGGCGAGTGGGCGGGGGGCATACGGAATGAGCAGTTCTTC
TRBV20-1,once,-,TRBJ2-4,CSASSAGKNIQYF,TGCAGTGCTAGTTCGGCAGGCAAAAACATTCAGTACTTC
TRBV7-8,-,-,TRBJ1-2,CASSLSGGNGYTF,TGTGCCAGCAGCTTATCGGGGGGGAATGGCTACACCTTC
TRBV9,once,-,TRBJ1-5,CASSSTSGYNQPQHF,TGTGCCAGCAGTTCCACCTCCGGTTACAATCAGCCCCAGCATTTT